These 26 T cell receptor beta chains were all obtained from the same sample, sequenced in a study of T cells expressing NK-cell markers. TCRdb re-called the 5' RACE reads, yielding one record per CDR3 amino acid sequence without DNA. The sample has over 100,000 distinct CDR3 sequences, and its top ten clones hold 18%. Sequencing was carried out using blood T cells: a sorted CD56 or NKG2C T cell subset, CD4+ or CD8+ T cells, or bulk PBMC T cells (not recorded which). The receptors here all came from a woman between 18 and 69 years old in good health.

V gene TRBV9 combines with J gene TRBJ2-1; checking the TCRdb D call of TRBD2 is not possible without DNA. In germline, CDR1 is SGDLS, CDR2 YYNGEE. The CDR3 loop spans 17 amino acids. CDR3 sequence reads: CASTPGGELALYNEQFF.

This chain uses TRBV9 with TRBJ2-5; TCRdb's D gene call, TRBD2, goes unchecked for lack of DNA. The germline V gene has CDR1 SGDLS and CDR2 YYNGEE. The CDR3 contains 17 residues. The CDR3 spells CASSVEPQLGAQETQYF.

The CDR3 sequence is CATKGQGRGYTF. This chain uses TRBV24-1 with TRBJ1-2; there is no DNA to check the TCRdb D call of TRBD1. CDR3 length: 12 amino acids. Germline assignment: CDR1 KGHDR and CDR2 SFDVKD.

The J gene is TRBJ2-7, the V gene TRBV5-5. The germline gives CDR1 SGHKS, CDR2 YYEKEE (reference sequence). This CDR3 has 12 amino acids. CDR3 loop: CASSLIVYEQYF.

The rearrangement joins TRBV10-3 to TRBJ2-1; TCRdb names TRBD2, which stays unverified in the absence of DNA. The CDR3 covers 14 residues. The V gene's germline CDR1 is ENHRY and CDR2 SYGVKD. CDR3 sequence reads: CATALAGGNDEQFF.

The gene calls are TRBV20-1 and TRBJ2-3; the D gene TCRdb calls, TRBD2, cannot be checked with no DNA. Germline CDR1 and CDR2: DFQATT and SNEGSKA (reference sequence). This CDR3 spans 20 amino acids. The CDR3 reads CSAQGLAGGPGNVKSDTQYF.

The rearrangement links TRBV28 to TRBJ2-5; TCRdb returns TRBD2, unconfirmable since there is no DNA. CDR3 length equals 19 residues. In germline, CDR1 is MDHEN, CDR2 SYDVKM. The CDR3 loop reads CASSLIRVGGAVVQETQYF.

This chain joins TRBV12-3 or TRBV12-4 and TRBJ2-7. The CDR3 covers 13 residues. CDR3 sequence: CASSSAVSYEQYF.

The V gene is TRBV29-1, the J gene TRBJ2-1. Looked up from germline, CDR1 is SQVTM and CDR2 is ANQGSEA. The CDR3 consists of 14 residues. CDR3 in amino acids: CSGQAISSYNEQFF.

The rearrangement uses TRBV11-3 and TRBJ2-7; the TCRdb call, TRBD2, lacks DNA for checking. Germline V gene sequence: CDR1 SGHNT, CDR2 YENEEA. The CDR3 spans 15 residues. CDR3 region: CASSLSLAGEHEQYF.

The CDR3: CASSPYTHTEAFF. The chain couples TRBV12-3 or TRBV12-4 to TRBJ1-1. There are 13 residues in the CDR3.

The chain couples TRBV12-3 or TRBV12-4 to TRBJ1-5; TCRdb names TRBD1, which stays unverified in the absence of DNA. CDR3 length: 12 amino acids. The CDR3 region is CASRQGVKPQHF.

The V and J genes are TRBV29-1 and TRBJ2-1; lacking DNA, the TRBD1 call made by TCRdb goes unchecked. The germline V gene has CDR1 SQVTM and CDR2 ANQGSEA. This CDR3 has 13 residues. This CDR3 reads CSDQQGAGVEQFF.

The rearrangement joins TRBV3-1 to TRBJ2-1; lacking DNA, the TRBD1 call made by TCRdb goes unchecked. The CDR3 extends over 13 amino acids. Germline lookup yields CDR1 LGHDT and CDR2 YNNKEL (reference sequence). The CDR3 here is CASSQSQTGEQFF.

This rearrangement joins TRBV28 to TRBJ2-1; no DNA is available, so the TRBD2 call from TCRdb remains unchecked. Germline assignment: CDR1 MDHEN and CDR2 SYDVKM. The CDR3 covers 17 residues. The chain's CDR3 is CASSPLWPSGVNNEQFF.

The chain has TRBV7-9 and TRBJ1-3; without DNA, the TCRdb call of TRBD1 cannot be checked. The CDR3 spans 16 residues. Germline V CDR1 and CDR2: SEHNR, FQNEAQ (reference sequence). CDR3 in amino acids: CASTEQVRHPGNTIYF.

The chain uses TRBV20-1 and TRBJ2-1; TCRdb outputs TRBD1, but without DNA this stays unchecked. Per germline, CDR1 DFQATT and CDR2 SNEGSKA (reference sequence). The CDR3 has 15 amino acids. The CDR3 spells CSAKGDAHTYNEQFF.

The chain couples TRBV9 to TRBJ1-3; there is no DNA to check the TCRdb D call of TRBD1. CDR3 length equals 21 residues. Germline V gives CDR1 SGDLS, CDR2 YYNGEE. The CDR3 sequence is CASSADTSRDRNVFSGNTIYF.

The rearrangement links TRBV7-9 to TRBJ2-1; the D call of TRBD1 rests on TCRdb alone, since no DNA is present to check it. Germline V CDR1 and CDR2: SEHNR, FQNEAQ (reference sequence). CDR3 length: 17 residues. The CDR3 region is CASSLSWGNFSYNEQFF.

This chain connects TRBV9 to TRBJ2-3; TCRdb designates TRBD2, a call that cannot be tested without DNA. The CDR3 length is 12 residues. The germline V gene has CDR1 SGDLS and CDR2 YYNGEE. The CDR3: CASSAAGDTQYF.

The CDR3 sequence is CASSVWTGEETQYF. The rearrangement links TRBV6-2 or TRBV6-3 to TRBJ2-5; as DNA is missing, the TRBD1 call by TCRdb cannot be tested. Germline assignment: CDR1 MNHEY and CDR2 SVGEGT. The CDR3 has 14 residues.

V gene TRBV5-4 combines with J gene TRBJ2-2; TCRdb reports TRBD1, a call that lacks DNA to check it against. CDR3 length: 17 amino acids. In germline, CDR1 is SGHNT, CDR2 YYREEE (reference sequence). This chain's CDR3 is CASSTLTGTGTTGELFF. The full variable domain, with the rest looked up from reference TRBV5-4 and TRBJ2-2, is ETGVTQSPTHLIKTRGQQVTLRCSSQSGHNTVSWYQQALGQGPQFIFQYYREEENGRGNFPPRFSGLQFPNYSSELNVNALELDDSALYLCASSTLTGTGTTGELFFGEGSRLTVL.

V usage is TRBV7-9 and J usage is TRBJ1-1. The CDR3 has 13 residues. Germline CDR1 reads SEHNR; CDR2 reads FQNEAQ (reference sequence). The CDR3 loop reads CASSLVGSGEAFF. Supplemented by reference TRBV7-9 and TRBJ1-1, the full variable domain reads DTGVSQNPRHKITKRGQNVTFRCDPISEHNRLYWYRQTLGQGPEFLTYFQNEAQLEKSRLLSDRFSAERPKGSFSTLEIQRTEQGDSAMYLCASSLVGSGEAFFGQGTRLTVV.

The rearrangement links TRBV19 to TRBJ2-1. The CDR3 runs to 11 residues. From germline, CDR1 is LNHDA and CDR2 SQIVND (reference sequence). Here the CDR3 reads CASSMVGEQFF.

The chain links TRBV11-1 to TRBJ2-1; there is no DNA to check the TCRdb D call of TRBD2. The germline CDR1 and CDR2 sequences are SGHAT and FQDESV (reference sequence). CDR3 length: 15 residues. The CDR3 region is CVSSLGSRGYNEQFF. Variable domain in full (rest from reference TRBV11-1 and TRBJ2-1): EAEVAQSPRYKITEKSQAVAFWCDPISGHATLYWYRQILGQGPELLVQFQDESVVDDSQLPKDRFSAERLKGVDSTLKIQPAELGDSAMYLCVSSLGSRGYNEQFFGPGTRLTVL.

V and J are TRBV20-1 and TRBJ1-6; TCRdb reports TRBD1, a call that lacks DNA to check it against. This CDR3 contains 15 residues. Germline lookup yields CDR1 DFQATT and CDR2 SNEGSKA (reference sequence). The CDR3 is CSARIPGTDNSPLHF.